This entry is about one T cell receptor (beta chain). What it binds is unknown. Patients having Susac syndrome satisfied recently defined diagnostic criteria for definite or probable disease. This sample stems from a study of CD8 T cells in Susac syndrome. Findings and caveats of the study: TCR sequencing and HLA analysis covered a relatively small number of individuals.

This CDR3 comprises 12 residues. V was clipped by 7 bases and J by 12 bases, with 16 bases between them. The germline gives CDR1 MNHEY, CDR2 SVGAGI. RNA totalling roughly 0.45 to 1 ug underwent reverse transcription with random hexamers. Amplification of TCR beta CDR3 was carried out by immunoSEQ multiplex PCR, which covered 54 Vbeta and 13 Jbeta segments. MiXCR, applied by TCRdb to the immunoSEQ multiplex PCR reads, yields one record per CDR3 protein. The repertoire includes approximately 83,000 distinct CDR3 sequences, 94% of them detected once, and approximately 0.94% sits in the top ten. Sample: CD8+ T cells from PBMCs. This clonotype was obtained from a human donor with Susac syndrome. The chain couples TRBV6-5 to TRBJ2-1; D is perhaps TRBD2 (6 bases). Here the CDR3 DNA reads TGTGCCAGCATCTCGGGAGATGGGCGGCAGTTCTTC. As protein: CASISGDGRQFF.